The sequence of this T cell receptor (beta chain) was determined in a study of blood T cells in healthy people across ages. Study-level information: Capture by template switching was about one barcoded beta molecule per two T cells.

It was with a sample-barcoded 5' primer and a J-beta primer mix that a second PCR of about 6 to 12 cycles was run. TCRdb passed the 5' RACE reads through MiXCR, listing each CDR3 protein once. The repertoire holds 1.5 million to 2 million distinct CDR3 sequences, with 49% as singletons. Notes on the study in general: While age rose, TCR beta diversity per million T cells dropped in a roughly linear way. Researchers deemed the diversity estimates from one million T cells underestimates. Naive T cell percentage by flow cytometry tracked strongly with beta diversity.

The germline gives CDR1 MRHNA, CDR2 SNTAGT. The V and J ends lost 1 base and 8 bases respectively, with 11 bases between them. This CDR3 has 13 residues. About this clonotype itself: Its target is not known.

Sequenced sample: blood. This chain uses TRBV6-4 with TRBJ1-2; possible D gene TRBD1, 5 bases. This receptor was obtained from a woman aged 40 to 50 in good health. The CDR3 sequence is CASSDLGRGGYTF. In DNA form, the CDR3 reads TGTGCCAGCAGTGACTTGGGACGAGGGGGCTACACCTTC.